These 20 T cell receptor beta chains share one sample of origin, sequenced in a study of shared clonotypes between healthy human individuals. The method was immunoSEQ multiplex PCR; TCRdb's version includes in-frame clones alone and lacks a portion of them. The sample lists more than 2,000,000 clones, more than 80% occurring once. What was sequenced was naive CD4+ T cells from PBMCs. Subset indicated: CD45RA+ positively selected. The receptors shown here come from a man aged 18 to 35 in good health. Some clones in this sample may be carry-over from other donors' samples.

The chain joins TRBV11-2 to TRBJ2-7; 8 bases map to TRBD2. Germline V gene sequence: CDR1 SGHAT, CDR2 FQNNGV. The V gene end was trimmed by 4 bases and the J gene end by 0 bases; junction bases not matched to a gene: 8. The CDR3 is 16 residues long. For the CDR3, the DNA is TGTGCCAGCAGCTCCCTAGCGGGTCCGAGCTCCTACGAGCAGTACTTC. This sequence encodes CASSSLAGPSSYEQYF.

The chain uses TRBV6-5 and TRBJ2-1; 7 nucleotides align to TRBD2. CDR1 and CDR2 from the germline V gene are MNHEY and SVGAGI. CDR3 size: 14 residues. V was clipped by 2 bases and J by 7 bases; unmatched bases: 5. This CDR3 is CASSYGRGVNEQFF. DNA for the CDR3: TGTGCCAGCAGTTACGGGAGGGGAGTAAATGAGCAGTTCTTC.

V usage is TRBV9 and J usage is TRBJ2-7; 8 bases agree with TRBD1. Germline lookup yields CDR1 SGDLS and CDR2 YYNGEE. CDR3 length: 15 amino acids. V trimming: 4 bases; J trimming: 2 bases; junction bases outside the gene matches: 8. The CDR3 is CASSPRDRTTYEQYF. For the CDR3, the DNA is TGTGCCAGCAGCCCTCGGGACAGGACTACCTACGAGCAGTACTTC.

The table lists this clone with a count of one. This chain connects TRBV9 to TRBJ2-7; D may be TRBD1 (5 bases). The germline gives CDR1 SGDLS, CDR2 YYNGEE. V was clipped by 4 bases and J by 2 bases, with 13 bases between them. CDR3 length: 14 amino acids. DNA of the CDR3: TGTGCCAGCAGCTCCGGCCCCAGGGCCTACGAGCAGTACTTC. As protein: CASSSGPRAYEQYF.

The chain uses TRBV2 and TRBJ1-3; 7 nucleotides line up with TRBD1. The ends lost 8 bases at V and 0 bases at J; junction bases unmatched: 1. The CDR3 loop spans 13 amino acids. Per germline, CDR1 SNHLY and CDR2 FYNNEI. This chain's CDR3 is CASQGDSGNTIYF. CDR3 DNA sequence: TGTGCCAGCCAGGGGGACTCTGGAAACACCATATATTTT.

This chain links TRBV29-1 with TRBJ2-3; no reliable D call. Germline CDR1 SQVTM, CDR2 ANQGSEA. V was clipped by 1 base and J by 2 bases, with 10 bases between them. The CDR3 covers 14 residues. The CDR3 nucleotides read TGCAGCGTTGAAGCGGTACAGCTCACAGATACGCAGTATTTT. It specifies CSVEAVQLTDTQYF.

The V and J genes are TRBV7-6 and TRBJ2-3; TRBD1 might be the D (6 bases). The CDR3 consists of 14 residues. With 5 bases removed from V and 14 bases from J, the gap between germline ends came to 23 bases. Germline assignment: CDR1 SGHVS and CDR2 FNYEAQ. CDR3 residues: CASSQGGSNLQSYF. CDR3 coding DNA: TGTGCCAGCAGCCAAGGGGGTAGCAACCTACAATCGTATTTT. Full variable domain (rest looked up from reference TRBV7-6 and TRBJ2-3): GAGVSQSPRYKVTKRGQDVALRCDPISGHVSLYWYRQALGQGPEFLTYFNYEAQQDKSGLPNDRFSAERPEGSISTLTIQRTEQRDSAMYRCASSQGGSNLQSYFGPGTRLTVL.

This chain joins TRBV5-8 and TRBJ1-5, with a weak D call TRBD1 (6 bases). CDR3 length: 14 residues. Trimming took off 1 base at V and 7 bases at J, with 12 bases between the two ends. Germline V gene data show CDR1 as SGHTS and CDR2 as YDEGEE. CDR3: CASSLRTVTQPQHF. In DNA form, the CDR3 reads TGTGCCAGCAGCTTGAGGACAGTCACCCAGCCCCAGCATTTT. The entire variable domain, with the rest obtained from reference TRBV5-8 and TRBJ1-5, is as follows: EAGVTQSPTHLIKTRGQQATLRCSPISGHTSVYWYQQALGLGLQFLLWYDEGEERNRGNFPPRFSGRQFPNYSSELNVNALELEDSALYLCASSLRTVTQPQHFGDGTRLSIL.

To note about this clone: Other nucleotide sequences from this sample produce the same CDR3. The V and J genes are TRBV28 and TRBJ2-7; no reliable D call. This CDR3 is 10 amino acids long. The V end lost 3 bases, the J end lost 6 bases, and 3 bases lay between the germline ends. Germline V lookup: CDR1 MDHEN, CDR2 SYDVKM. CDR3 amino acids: CASSLREQYF. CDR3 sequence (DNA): TGTGCCAGCAGTTTGCGCGAGCAGTACTTC.

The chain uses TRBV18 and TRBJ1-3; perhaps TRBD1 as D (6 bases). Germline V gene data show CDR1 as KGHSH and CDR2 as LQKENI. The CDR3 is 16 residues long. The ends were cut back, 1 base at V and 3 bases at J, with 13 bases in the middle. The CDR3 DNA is TGTGCCAGCTCACCACGAATAGGGGGAGTTGGAAACACCATATATTTT. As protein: CASSPRIGGVGNTIYF.

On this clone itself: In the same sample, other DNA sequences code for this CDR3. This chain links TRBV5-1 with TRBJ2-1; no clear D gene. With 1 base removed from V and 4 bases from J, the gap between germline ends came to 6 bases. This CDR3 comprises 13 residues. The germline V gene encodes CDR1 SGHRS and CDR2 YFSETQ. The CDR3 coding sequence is TGCGCCAGCAGCTTGACGAGTTACAATGAGCAGTTCTTC. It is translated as CASSLTSYNEQFF. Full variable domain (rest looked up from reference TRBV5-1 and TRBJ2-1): KAGVTQTPRYLIKTRGQQVTLSCSPISGHRSVSWYQQTPGQGLQFLFEYFSETQRNKGNFPGRFSGRQFSNSRSEMNVSTLELGDSALYLCASSLTSYNEQFFGPGTRLTVL.

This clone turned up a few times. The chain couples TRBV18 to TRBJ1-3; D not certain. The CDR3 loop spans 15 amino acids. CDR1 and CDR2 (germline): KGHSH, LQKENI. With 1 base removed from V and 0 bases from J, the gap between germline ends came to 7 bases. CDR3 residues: CASSPQVDSGNTIYF. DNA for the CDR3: TGTGCCAGCTCACCACAGGTGGACTCTGGAAACACCATATATTTT.

CDR3 in amino acids: CASSSPGVGYGYTF. The CDR3, as DNA: TGTGCCAGCAGCTCCCCAGGGGTAGGTTATGGCTACACCTTC. The V call is TRBV5-4, the J call TRBJ1-2, with D possibly matching TRBD1 (6 bases). Germline V gene data show CDR1 as SGHNT and CDR2 as YYREEE (reference sequence). This CDR3 is 14 amino acids long. V was clipped by 3 bases and J by 5 bases, with 14 bases between them.

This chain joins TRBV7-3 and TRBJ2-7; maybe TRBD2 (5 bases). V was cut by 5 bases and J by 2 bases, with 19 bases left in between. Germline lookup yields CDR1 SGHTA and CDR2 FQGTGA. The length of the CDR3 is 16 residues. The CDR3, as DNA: TGTGCCAGCAGCCCCACCGGAGTAGCGCTTACCTACGAGCAGTACTTC. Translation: CASSPTGVALTYEQYF.

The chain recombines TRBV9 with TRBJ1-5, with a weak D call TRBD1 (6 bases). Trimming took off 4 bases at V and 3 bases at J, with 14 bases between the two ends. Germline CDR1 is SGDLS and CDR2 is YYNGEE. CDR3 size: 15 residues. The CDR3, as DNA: TGTGCCAGCAGCCGAAGCAGGGGCCTCAATCAGCCCCAGCATTTT. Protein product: CASSRSRGLNQPQHF.

In DNA form, the CDR3 reads TGTGCCAGCAGCTGGGGGACGGAGAACACCGGGGAGCTGTTTTTT. Its translation is CASSWGTENTGELFF. The V call is TRBV7-3, the J call TRBJ2-2, with D perhaps being TRBD1 or TRBD2 (5 bases each). The germline V and J ends were trimmed by 4 bases and 1 base, with 10 bases remaining between them. The germline gives CDR1 SGHTA, CDR2 FQGTGA. This CDR3 is built from 15 residues.

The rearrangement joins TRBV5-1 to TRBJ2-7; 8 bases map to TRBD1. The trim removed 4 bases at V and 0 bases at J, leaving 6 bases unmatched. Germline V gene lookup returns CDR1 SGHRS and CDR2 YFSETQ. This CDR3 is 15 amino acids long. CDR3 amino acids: CASSQTGGFSYEQYF. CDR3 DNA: TGCGCCAGCAGCCAAACAGGGGGTTTCTCCTACGAGCAGTACTTC.

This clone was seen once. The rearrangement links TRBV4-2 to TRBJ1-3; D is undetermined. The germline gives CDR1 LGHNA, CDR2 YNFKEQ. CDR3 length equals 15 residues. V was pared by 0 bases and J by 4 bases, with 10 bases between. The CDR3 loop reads CASSQEGPDGNTIYF. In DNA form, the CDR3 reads TGTGCCAGCAGCCAAGAAGGTCCAGACGGAAACACCATATATTTT.

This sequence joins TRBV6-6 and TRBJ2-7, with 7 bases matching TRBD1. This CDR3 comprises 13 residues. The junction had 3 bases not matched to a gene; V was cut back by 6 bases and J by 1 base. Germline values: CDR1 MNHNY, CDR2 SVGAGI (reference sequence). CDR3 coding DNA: TGTGCCAGCAGCCAACAGGGGTCCTACGAGCAGTACTTC. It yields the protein CASSQQGSYEQYF.

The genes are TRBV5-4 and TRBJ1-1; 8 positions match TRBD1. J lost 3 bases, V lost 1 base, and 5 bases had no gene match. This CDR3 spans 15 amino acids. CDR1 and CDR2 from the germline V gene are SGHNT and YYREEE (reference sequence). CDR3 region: CASSLFEDRDTEAFF. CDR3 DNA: TGTGCCAGCAGCTTGTTTGAGGACAGGGACACTGAAGCTTTCTTT.